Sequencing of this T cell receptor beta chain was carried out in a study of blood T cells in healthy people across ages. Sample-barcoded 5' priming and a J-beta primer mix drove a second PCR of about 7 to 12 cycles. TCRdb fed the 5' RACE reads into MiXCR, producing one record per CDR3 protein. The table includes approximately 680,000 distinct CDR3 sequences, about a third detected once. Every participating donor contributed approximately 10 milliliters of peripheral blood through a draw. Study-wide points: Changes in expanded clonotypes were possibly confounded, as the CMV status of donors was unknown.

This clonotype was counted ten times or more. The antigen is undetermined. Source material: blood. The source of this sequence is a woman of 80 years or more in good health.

CDR3 in amino acids: CSASGTAYEQYF. CDR3 bases: TGCAGTGCATCCGGGACAGCCTACGAGCAGTACTTC. The chain couples TRBV20-1 to TRBJ2-7, with TRBD1 matching over 7 bases. The CDR3 has 12 amino acids. Trimming took 6 bases from V and 2 from J; bases not matched to a gene: 4. CDR1 and CDR2 from the germline V gene are DFQATT and SNEGSKA (reference sequence).